The source of this T cell receptor (beta chain) is a study of cytomegalovirus exposure and HLA in healthy donors. Broader study findings: The only immune exposure information that was available was CMV serostatus.

To note about this clone: Its antigen remains unknown.

There are 16 residues in the CDR3. Trimming took 3 bases from V and 4 from J; bases not matched to a gene: 8. Germline V CDR1 and CDR2: KGHSH, LQKENI. Primers: 60 Vbeta forward and 13 Jbeta reverse. Here immunoSEQ multiplex PCR was the method, and the copy in TCRdb shows in-frame clones only, minus some. The data show approximately 180,000 clones, about 88% seen once. This TCR came from a girl under two years old in good health and CMV-seronegative. The chain carries TRBV18 and TRBJ2-1, with 8 bases matching TRBD2. The sample consisted of PBMCs. For the CDR3, the DNA is TGTGCCAGCTCACCGGTCAGCGGGGGAGCTTACAATGAGCAGTTCTTC. It specifies CASSPVSGGAYNEQFF.